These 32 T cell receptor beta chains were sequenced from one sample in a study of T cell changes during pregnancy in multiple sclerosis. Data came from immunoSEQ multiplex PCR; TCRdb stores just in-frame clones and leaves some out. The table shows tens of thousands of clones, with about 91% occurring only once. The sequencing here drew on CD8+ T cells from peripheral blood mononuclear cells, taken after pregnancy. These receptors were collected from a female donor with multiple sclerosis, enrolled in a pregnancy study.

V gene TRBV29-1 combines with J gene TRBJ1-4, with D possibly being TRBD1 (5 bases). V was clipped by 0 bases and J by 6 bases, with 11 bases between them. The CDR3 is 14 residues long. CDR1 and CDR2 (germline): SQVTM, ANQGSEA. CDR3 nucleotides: TGCAGCGTTGAAGATACGGGGGTTGATGAAAAACTGTTTTTT. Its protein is CSVEDTGVDEKLFF.

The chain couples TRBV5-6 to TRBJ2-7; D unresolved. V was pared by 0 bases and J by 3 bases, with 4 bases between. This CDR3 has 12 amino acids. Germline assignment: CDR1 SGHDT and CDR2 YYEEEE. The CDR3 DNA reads TGTGCCAGCAGCTTGGAGCTCTACGAGCAGTACTTC. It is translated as CASSLELYEQYF.

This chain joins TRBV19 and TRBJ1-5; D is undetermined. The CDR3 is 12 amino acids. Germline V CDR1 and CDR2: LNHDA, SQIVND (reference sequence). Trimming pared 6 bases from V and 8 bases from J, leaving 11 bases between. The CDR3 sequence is CASRYRSEPQHF. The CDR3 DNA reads TGTGCCAGTAGGTACCGCAGCGAGCCCCAGCATTTT.

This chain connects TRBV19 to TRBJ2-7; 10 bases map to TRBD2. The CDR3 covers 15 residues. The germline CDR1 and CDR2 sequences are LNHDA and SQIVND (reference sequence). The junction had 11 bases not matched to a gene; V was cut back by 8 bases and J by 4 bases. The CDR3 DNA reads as TGTGCCAGTTCCACCGCTAGCGGGAGTTGGTACGAGCAGTACTTC. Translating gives CASSTASGSWYEQYF.

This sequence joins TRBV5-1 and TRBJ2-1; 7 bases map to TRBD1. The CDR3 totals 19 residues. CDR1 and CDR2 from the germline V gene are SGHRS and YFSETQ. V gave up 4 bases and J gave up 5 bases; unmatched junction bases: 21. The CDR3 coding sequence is TGCGCCAGCAGCGCCTGGCCACCCACTCGGACAGGTAGTGACAATGAGCAGTTCTTC. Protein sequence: CASSAWPPTRTGSDNEQFF.

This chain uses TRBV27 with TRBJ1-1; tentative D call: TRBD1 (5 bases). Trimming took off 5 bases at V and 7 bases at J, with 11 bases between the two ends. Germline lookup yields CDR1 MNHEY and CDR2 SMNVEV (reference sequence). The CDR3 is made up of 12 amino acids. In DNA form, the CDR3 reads TGTGCCAGCAGTCTAACAGGCCGTGAAGCTTTCTTT. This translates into CASSLTGREAFF.

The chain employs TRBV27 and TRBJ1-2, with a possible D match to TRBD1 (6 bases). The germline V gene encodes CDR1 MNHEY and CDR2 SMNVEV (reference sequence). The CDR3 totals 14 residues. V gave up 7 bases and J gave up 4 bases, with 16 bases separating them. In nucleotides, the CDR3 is TGTGCCAGCAATCCCTCAGGGGCTCCCTATGGCTACACCTTC. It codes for CASNPSGAPYGYTF.

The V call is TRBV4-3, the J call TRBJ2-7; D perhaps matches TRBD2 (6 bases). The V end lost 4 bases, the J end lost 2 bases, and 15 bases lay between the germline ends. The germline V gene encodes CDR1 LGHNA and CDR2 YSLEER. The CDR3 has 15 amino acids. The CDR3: CASSPVSGSTYEQYF. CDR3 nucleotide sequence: TGCGCCAGCAGCCCCGTTAGCGGTTCGACCTACGAGCAGTACTTC.

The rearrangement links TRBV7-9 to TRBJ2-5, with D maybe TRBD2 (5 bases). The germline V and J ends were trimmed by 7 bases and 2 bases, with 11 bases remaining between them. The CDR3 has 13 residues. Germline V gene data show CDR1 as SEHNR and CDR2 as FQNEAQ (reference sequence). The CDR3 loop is CASTPAGQETQYF. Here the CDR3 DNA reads TGTGCCAGCACCCCGGCGGGTCAAGAGACCCAGTACTTC.

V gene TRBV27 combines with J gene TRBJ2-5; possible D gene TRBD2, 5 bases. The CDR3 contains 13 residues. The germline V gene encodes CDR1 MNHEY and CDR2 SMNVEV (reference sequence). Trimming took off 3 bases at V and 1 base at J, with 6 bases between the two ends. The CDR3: CASSFGIQETQYF. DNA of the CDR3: TGTGCCAGCAGTTTCGGGATCCAAGAGACCCAGTACTTC.

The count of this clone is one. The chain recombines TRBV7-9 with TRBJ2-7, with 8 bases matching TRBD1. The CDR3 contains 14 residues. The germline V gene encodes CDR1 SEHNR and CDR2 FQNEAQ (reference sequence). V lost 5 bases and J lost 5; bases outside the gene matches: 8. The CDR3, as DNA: TGTGCCAGCAGCCATCCGGACAGGGCCCACGAGCAGTACTTC. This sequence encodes CASSHPDRAHEQYF.

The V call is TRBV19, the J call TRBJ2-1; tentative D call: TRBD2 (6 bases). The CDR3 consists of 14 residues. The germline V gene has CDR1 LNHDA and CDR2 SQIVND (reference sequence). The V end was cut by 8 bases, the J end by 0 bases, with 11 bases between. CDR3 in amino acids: CASRAGSSYNEQFF. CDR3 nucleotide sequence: TGTGCCAGTCGGGCGGGGTCCTCCTACAATGAGCAGTTCTTC. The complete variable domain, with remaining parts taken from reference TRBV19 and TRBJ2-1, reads DGGITQSPKYLFRKEGQNVTLSCEQNLNHDAMYWYRQDPGQGLRLIYYSQIVNDFQKGDIAEGYSVSREKKESFPLTVTSAQKNPTAFYLCASRAGSSYNEQFFGPGTRLTVL.

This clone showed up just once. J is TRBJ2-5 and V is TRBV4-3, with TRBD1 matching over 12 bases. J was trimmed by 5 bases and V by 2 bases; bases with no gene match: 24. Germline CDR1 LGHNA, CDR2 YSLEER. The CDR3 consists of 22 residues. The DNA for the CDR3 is TGCGCCAGCAGCCAAAGAGGGACAGGGGGCATCTACCTCAATATGGCGGCGGAGACCCAGTACTTC. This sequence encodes CASSQRGTGGIYLNMAAETQYF.

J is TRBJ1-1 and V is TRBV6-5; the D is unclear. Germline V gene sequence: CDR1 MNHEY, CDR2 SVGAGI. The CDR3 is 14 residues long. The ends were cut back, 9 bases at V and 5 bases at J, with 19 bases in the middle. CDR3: CASARKRTKTEAFF. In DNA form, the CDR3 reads TGTGCCAGTGCGCGTAAGCGGACCAAGACTGAAGCTTTCTTT.

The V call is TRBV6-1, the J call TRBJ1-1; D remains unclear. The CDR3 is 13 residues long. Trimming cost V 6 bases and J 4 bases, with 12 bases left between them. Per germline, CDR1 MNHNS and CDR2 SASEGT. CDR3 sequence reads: CASSRTSGTEAFF. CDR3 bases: TGTGCCAGCAGCAGAACCTCAGGCACTGAAGCTTTCTTT.

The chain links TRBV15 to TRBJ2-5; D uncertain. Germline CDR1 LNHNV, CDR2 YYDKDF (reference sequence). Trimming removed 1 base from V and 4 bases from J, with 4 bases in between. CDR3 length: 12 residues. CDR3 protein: CATSRGAETQYF. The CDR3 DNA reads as TGTGCCACCAGCAGAGGGGCAGAGACCCAGTACTTC.

The CDR3 region is CASSLVGQRYEQYF. The CDR3 nucleotides are TGTGCCAGCAGCTTGGTGGGACAGCGCTACGAGCAGTACTTC. V and J are TRBV5-4 and TRBJ2-7; 7 bases map to TRBD1. V dropped 0 bases and J dropped 3; count of bases not matched to a gene: 3. Looked up from germline, CDR1 is SGHNT and CDR2 is YYREEE (reference sequence). This CDR3 has 14 residues.

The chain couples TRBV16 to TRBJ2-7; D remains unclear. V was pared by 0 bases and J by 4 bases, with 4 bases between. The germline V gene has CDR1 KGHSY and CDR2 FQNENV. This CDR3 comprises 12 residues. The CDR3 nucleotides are TGTGCCAGCAGCCAATCGGCTTACGAGCAGTACTTC. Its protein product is CASSQSAYEQYF.

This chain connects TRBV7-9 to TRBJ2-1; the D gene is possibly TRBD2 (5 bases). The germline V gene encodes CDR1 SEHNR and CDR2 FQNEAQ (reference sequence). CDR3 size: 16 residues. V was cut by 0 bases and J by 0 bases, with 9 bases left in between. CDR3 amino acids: CASSLAGGLSYNEQFF. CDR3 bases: TGTGCCAGCAGCTTAGCGGGCGGACTCTCCTACAATGAGCAGTTCTTC.

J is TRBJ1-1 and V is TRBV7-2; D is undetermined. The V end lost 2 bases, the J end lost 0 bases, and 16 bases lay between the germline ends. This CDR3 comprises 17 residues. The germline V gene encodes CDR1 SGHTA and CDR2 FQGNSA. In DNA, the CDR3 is TGTGCCAGCAGCTTAACCGGGATACGCCTTATGAACACTGAAGCTTTCTTT. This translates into CASSLTGIRLMNTEAFF.

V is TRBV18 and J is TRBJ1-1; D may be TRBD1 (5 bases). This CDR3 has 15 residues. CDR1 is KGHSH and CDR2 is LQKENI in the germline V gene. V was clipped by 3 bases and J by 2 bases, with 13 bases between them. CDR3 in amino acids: CASSPPFRDNTEAFF. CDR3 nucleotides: TGTGCCAGCTCACCTCCTTTCAGGGATAACACTGAAGCTTTCTTT. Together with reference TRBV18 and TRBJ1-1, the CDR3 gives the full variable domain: NAGVMQNPRHLVRRRGQEARLRCSPMKGHSHVYWYRQLPEEGLKFMVYLQKENIIDESGMPKERFSAEFPKEGPSILRIQQVVRGDSAAYFCASSPPFRDNTEAFFGQGTRLTVV.

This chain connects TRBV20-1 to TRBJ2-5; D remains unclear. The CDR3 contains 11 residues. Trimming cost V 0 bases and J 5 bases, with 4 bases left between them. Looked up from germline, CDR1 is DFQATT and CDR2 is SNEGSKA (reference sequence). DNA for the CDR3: TGCAGTGCTAGAGATCGGGAGACCCAGTACTTC. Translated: CSARDRETQYF.

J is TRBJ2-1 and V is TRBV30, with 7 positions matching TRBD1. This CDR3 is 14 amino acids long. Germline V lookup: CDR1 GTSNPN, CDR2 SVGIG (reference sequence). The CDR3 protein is CARTEGARDNEQFF. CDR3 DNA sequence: TGTGCGCGGACAGAGGGGGCCAGAGACAATGAGCAGTTCTTC.

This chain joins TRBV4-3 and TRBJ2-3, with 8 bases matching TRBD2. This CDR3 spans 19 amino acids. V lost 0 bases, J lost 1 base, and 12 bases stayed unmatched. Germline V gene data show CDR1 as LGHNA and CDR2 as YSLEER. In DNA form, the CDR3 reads TGCGCCAGCAGCCAAGAAGACCCCGGGGGGGCCACGCGCACAGATACGCAGTATTTT. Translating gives CASSQEDPGGATRTDTQYF.

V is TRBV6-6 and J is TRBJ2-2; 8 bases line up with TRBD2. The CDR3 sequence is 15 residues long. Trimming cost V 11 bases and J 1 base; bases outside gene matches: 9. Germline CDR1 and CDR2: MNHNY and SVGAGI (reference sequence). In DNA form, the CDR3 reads TGTGCCTGCAAGGCGCTAGCGGGGAACACCGGGGAGCTGTTTTTT. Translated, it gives CACKALAGNTGELFF.

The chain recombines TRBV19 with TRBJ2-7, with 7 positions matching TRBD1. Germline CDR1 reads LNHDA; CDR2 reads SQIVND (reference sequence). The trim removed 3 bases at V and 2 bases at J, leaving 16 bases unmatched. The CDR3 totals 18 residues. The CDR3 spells CASSIPSSSRDRPYEQYF. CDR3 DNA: TGTGCCAGTAGTATTCCCTCTTCCTCCCGGGACAGACCCTACGAGCAGTACTTC.

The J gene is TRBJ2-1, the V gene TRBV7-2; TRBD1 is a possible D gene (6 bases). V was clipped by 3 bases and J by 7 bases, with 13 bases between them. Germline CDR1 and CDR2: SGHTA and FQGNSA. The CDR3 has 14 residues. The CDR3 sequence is CASSFGTLVNEQFF. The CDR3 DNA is TGTGCCAGCAGCTTCGGGACACTCGTAAATGAGCAGTTCTTC. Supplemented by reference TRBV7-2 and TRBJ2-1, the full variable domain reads GAGVSQSPSNKVTEKGKDVELRCDPISGHTALYWYRQSLGQGLEFLIYFQGNSAPDKSGLPSDRFSAERTGGSVSTLTIQRTQQEDSAVYLCASSFGTLVNEQFFGPGTRLTVL.

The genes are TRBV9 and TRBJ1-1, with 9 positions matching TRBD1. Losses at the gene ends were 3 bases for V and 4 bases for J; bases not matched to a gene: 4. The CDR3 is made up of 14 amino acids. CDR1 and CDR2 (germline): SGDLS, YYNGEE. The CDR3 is CASSGTGASTEAFF. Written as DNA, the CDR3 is TGTGCCAGCAGCGGGACAGGGGCGTCCACTGAAGCTTTCTTT.

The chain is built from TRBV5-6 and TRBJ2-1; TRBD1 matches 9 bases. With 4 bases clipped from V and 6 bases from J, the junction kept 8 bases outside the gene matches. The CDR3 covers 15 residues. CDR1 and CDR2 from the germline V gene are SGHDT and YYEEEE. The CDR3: CASSMARDRVNEQFF. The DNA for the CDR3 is TGTGCCAGCAGCATGGCCCGGGACAGGGTCAATGAGCAGTTCTTC. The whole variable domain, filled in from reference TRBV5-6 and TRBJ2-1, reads DAGVTQSPTHLIKTRGQQVTLRCSPKSGHDTVSWYQQALGQGPQFIFQYYEEEERQRGNFPDRFSGHQFPNYSSELNVNALLLGDSALYLCASSMARDRVNEQFFGPGTRLTVL.

The CDR3 sequence: CASSIDPGSNTEAFF. The DNA for the CDR3 is TGTGCCAGTAGTATAGACCCGGGATCAAACACTGAAGCTTTCTTT. The V gene is TRBV19, the J gene TRBJ1-1; D remains ambiguous. This CDR3 region has 15 residues. CDR1 and CDR2 (germline): LNHDA, SQIVND (reference sequence). The V end was cut by 0 bases, the J end by 2 bases, with 10 bases between. The entire variable domain, with the rest obtained from reference TRBV19 and TRBJ1-1, is as follows: DGGITQSPKYLFRKEGQNVTLSCEQNLNHDAMYWYRQDPGQGLRLIYYSQIVNDFQKGDIAEGYSVSREKKESFPLTVTSAQKNPTAFYLCASSIDPGSNTEAFFGQGTRLTVV.

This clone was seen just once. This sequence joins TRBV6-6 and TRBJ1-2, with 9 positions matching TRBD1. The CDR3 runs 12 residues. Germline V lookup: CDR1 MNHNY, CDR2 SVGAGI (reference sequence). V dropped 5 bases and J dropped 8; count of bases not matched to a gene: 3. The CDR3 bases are TGTGCCAGCAGTAGGGACAGGGACGGCTACACCTTC. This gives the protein CASSRDRDGYTF.

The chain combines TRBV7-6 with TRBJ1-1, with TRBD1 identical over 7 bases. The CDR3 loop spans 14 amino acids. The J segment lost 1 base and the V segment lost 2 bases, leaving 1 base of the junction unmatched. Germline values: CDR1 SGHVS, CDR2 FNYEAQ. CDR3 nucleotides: TGTGCCAGCAGCTTAAGACAGGGGAACACTGAAGCTTTCTTT. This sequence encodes CASSLRQGNTEAFF.